This T cell receptor (beta chain) is drawn from a study of blood T cell repertoires in COVID-19. Sequencing used immunoSEQ multiplex PCR; TCRdb keeps in-frame clones, though not all of them. The sample consists of 100,000 to 150,000 clones, around 76% of them appearing once. This clone was detected a few times. The TCR was taken from a man older than 75 with COVID-19, enrolled during active disease. Sequencing used peripheral blood.

The chain's CDR3 is CASSYPQPQHF. The DNA of the CDR3 is TGTGCCAGCAGTTACCCGCAGCCCCAGCATTTT. The gene calls are TRBV6-2 or TRBV6-3 and TRBJ1-5, with D unclear. The length of the CDR3 is 11 residues. The germline V gene encodes CDR1 MNHEY and CDR2 SVGEGT. V lost 2 bases to trimming and J lost 7 bases, with 3 bases between them.